This T cell receptor beta chain derives from a study of shared clonotypes between healthy human individuals. Generated by immunoSEQ multiplex PCR, the TCRdb table keeps only in-frame clones and is missing some. The sample includes 400,000 to 600,000 clones, 70% to 80% of them seen just once. Trimming removed 4 bases at V and 0 bases at J, with 11 bases between. The CDR3 runs 14 residues. Germline V gives CDR1 SGDLS, CDR2 YYNGEE. This TCR derives from a woman aged 40 to 49 in good health. Some clones in this sample may be carry-over from other donors' samples. The V and J genes are TRBV9 and TRBJ2-7; D might be TRBD2 (6 bases). The specimen sequenced was PBMCs. Written as DNA, the CDR3 is TGTGCCAGCAGCCCGGGAGCCAACTCCTACGAGCAGTACTTC. Its protein is CASSPGANSYEQYF.